This T cell receptor (beta chain) was documented in a study of cytomegalovirus exposure and HLA in healthy donors. In the study overall: A prior analysis found about 110 million unique TCR beta sequences from 150 million to 200 million T cells. General study points: The CMV antigen specificity of a few CMV-associated chains was confirmed through in vitro analysis. V segments that were indistinguishable, TRBV6-2 and TRBV6-3 among them, were omitted from analysis.

CDR3 size: 15 residues. The germline CDR1 and CDR2 sequences are LNHDA and SQIVND (reference sequence). Trimming pared 4 bases from V and 0 bases from J, leaving 12 bases between. The donors comprised healthy bone marrow donors. Vbeta (60) and Jbeta (13) primers were used in the PCR. Assay: immunoSEQ multiplex PCR; the TCRdb copy retains only in-frame clones and omits some. The sample contains under 200,000 clones, 70% to 80% of which appear only once. Notes on this clone: Its antigen remains unidentified.

The sample taken for sequencing was PBMCs. This TCR was recovered from a female donor in good health and CMV-seronegative. The V gene is TRBV19, the J gene TRBJ1-2; D not certain. The CDR3 protein is CASSNPGLANYGYTF. CDR3 nucleotide sequence: TGTGCCAGTAGTAATCCGGGGTTAGCTAACTATGGCTACACCTTC. Complete variable domain (other parts from reference TRBV19 and TRBJ1-2): DGGITQSPKYLFRKEGQNVTLSCEQNLNHDAMYWYRQDPGQGLRLIYYSQIVNDFQKGDIAEGYSVSREKKESFPLTVTSAQKNPTAFYLCASSNPGLANYGYTFGSGTRLTVV.